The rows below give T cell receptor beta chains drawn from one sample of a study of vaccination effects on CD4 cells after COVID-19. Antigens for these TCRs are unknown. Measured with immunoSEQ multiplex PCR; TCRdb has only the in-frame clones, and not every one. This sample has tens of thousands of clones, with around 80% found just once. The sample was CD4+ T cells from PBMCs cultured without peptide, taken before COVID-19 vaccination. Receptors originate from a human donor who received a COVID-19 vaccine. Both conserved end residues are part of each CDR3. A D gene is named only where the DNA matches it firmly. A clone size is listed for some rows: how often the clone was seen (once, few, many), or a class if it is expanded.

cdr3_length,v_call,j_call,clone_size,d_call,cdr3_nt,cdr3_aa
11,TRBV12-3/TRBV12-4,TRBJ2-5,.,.,TGTGCCAGCAGTTACCAAGAGACCCAGTACTTC,CASSYQETQYF
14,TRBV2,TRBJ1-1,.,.,TGTGCCAGCAGGGGAGGACGGCCGAACACTGAAGCTTTCTTT,CASRGGRPNTEAFF
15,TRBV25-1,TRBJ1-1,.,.,TGTGCCAGCAGTGATGAGAGGCGCGACGGCTCTGAAGCTTTCTTT,CASSDERRDGSEAFF
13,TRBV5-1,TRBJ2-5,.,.,TGCGCCAGCAGCGCAGTAGGGCAAGAGACCCAGTACTTC,CASSAVGQETQYF
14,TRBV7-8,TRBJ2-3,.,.,TGTGCCAGCAGCGAACAAGGGTTCACAGATACGCAGTATTTT,CASSEQGFTDTQYF
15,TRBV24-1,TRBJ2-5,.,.,TGTGCCACCAGTGATGGAGTGGGGTTCCAAGAGACCCAGTACTTC,CATSDGVGFQETQYF
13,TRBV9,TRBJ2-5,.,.,TGTGCCAGCAGCGCGGGTCCTCAAGAGACCCAGTACTTC,CASSAGPQETQYF
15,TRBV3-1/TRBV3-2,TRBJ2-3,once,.,TGTGCCAGCAGCCAAGTAGGATTGAGCACAGATACGCAGTATTTT,CASSQVGLSTDTQYF
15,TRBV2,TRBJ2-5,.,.,TGTGCCAGCATACGGCCCAAAGGTTTGGGCGAGACCCAGTACTTC,CASIRPKGLGETQYF
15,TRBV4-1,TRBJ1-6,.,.,TGCGCCAGCAGCCCAGAGACGGTTTATAATTCACCCCTCCACTTT,CASSPETVYNSPLHF
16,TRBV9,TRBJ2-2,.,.,TGTGCCAGCAGCGCATGGGGCGGACAGAACACCGGGGAGCTGTTTTTT,CASSAWGGQNTGELFF
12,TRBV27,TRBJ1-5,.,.,TGTGCCAGCAGTGCACCCTCGCAGCCCCAGCATTTT,CASSAPSQPQHF
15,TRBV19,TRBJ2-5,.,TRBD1,TGTGCCAGTACCCTGGACAGGGCTCACCAAGAGACCCAGTACTTC,CASTLDRAHQETQYF